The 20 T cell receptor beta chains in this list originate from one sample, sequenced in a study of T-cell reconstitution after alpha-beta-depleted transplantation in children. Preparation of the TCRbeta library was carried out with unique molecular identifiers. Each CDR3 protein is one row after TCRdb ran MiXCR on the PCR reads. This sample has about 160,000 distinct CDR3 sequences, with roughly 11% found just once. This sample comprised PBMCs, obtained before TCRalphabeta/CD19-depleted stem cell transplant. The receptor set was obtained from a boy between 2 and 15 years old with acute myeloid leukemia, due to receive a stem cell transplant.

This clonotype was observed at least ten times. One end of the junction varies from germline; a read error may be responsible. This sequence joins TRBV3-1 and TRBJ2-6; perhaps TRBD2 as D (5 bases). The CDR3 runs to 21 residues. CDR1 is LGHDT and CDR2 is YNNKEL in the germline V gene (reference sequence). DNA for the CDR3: TGTGCCAGCAGTCAAGAATTTAGCGACCGAGACCTAACTTCTGGGGCCAACGTCCTGACTTTC. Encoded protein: CASSQEFSDRDLTSGANVLTF.

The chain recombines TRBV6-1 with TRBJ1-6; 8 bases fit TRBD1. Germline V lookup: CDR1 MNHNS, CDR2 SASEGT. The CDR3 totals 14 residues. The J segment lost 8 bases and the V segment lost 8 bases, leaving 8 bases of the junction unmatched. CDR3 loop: CASGRTGYHSPLHF. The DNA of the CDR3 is TGTGCCAGCGGACGGACAGGGTATCATTCACCCCTCCACTTT.

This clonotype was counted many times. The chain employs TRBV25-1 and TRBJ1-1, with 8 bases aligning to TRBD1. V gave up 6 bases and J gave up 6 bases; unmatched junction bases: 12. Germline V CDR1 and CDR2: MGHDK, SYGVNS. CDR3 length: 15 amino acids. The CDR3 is CASSAYRGIGAEAFF. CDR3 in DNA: TGTGCCAGCAGCGCATACAGGGGGATTGGCGCTGAAGCTTTCTTT.

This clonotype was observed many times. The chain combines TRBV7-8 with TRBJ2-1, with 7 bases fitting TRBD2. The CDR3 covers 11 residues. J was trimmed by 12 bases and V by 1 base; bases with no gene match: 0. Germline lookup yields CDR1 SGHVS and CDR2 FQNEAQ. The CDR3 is CASSLGLAQFF. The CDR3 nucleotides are TGTGCCAGCAGCTTAGGACTAGCGCAGTTCTTC.

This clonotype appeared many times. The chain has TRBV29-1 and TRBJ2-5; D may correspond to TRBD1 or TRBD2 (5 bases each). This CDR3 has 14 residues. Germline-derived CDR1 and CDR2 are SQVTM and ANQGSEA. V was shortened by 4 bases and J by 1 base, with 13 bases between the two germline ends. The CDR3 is CSVGWGLSQETQYF. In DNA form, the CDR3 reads TGCAGCGTTGGATGGGGGTTGAGCCAAGAGACCCAGTACTTC.

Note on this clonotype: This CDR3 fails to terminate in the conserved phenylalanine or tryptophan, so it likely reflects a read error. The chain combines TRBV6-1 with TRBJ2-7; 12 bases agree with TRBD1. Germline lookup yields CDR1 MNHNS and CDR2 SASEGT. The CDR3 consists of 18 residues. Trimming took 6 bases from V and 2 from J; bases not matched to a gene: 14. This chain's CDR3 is CASRRPGQGARSTYEQYS. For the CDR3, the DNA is TGTGCCAGCAGAAGGCCGGGACAGGGGGCGCGAAGCACCTACGAGCAGTACTCC.

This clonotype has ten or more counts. For the CDR3, the DNA is TGTGCCAGCAGCTTCGATAAGGCGGGGGTTGACTATGGCTACACCTTC. The encoded protein is CASSFDKAGVDYGYTF. The J gene is TRBJ1-2, the V gene TRBV7-8; D might be TRBD1 (5 bases). V lost 3 bases and J 3 bases, leaving 17 bases between the germline ends. This CDR3 spans 16 amino acids. Germline V gives CDR1 SGHVS, CDR2 FQNEAQ.

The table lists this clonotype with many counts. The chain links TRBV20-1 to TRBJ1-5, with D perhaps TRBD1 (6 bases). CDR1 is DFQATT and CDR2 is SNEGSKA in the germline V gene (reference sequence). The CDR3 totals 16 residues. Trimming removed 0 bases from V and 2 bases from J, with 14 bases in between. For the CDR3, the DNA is TGCAGTGCTAGAGATTTTTACAGGGATCGCAATCAGCCCCAGCATTTT. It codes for CSARDFYRDRNQPQHF.

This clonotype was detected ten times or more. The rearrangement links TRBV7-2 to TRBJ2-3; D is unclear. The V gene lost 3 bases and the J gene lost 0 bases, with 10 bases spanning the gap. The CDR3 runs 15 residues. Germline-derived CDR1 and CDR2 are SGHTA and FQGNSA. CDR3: CASSFIKGSTDTQYF. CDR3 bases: TGTGCCAGCAGCTTTATTAAGGGCAGCACAGATACGCAGTATTTT.

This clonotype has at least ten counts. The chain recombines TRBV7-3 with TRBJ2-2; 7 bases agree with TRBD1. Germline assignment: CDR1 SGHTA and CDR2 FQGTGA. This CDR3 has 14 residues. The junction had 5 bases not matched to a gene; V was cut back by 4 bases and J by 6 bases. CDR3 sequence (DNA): TGTGCCAGCAGCTCCGACAGGGAATCCGGGGAGCTGTTTTTT. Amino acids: CASSSDRESGELFF.

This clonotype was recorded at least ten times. In nucleotides, the CDR3 is TGCGCCAGCAGCCGGGGCGGGAGGGCAAATGAGCAGTTCTTC. This codes for CASSRGGRANEQFF. The rearrangement links TRBV5-1 to TRBJ2-1; 9 bases fit TRBD2. Germline values: CDR1 SGHRS, CDR2 YFSETQ. The CDR3 loop spans 14 amino acids. V was pared by 4 bases and J by 7 bases, with 6 bases of the junction left unmatched. The full variable domain, in which reference TRBV5-1 and TRBJ2-1 provide the parts outside the CDR3, is KAGVTQTPRYLIKTRGQQVTLSCSPISGHRSVSWYQQTPGQGLQFLFEYFSETQRNKGNFPGRFSGRQFSNSRSEMNVSTLELGDSALYLCASSRGGRANEQFFGPGTRLTVL.

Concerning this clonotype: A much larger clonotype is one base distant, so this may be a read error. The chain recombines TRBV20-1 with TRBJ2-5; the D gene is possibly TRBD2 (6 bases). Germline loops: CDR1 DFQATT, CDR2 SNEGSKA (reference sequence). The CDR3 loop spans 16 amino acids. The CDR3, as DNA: TGCTGTGCTAGAGGTGGAGGGATGGGGGTGGGAGAGACCCAGTACTTC. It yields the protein CCARGGGMGVGETQYF.

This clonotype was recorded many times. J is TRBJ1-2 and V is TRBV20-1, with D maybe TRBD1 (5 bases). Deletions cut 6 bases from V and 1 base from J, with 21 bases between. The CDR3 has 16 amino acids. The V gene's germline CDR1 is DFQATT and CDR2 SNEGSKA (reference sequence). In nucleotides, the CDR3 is TGCAGTGCCAACCGGGACCTTCCTTGGGGTAACTATGGCTACACCTTC. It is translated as CSANRDLPWGNYGYTF.

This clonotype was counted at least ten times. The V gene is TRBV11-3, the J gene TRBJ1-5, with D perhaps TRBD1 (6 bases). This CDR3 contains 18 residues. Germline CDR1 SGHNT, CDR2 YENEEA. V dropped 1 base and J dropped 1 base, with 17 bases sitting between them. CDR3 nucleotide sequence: TGTGCCAGCAGCTTAGGACAGGCCCTCGCTGGGAGCAATCAGCCCCAGCATTTT. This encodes CASSLGQALAGSNQPQHF.

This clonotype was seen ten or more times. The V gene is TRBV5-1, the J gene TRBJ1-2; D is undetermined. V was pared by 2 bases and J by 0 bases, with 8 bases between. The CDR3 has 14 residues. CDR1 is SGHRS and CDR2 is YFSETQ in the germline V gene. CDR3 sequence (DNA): TGCGCCAGCAGCTTCCGCGGAGCTAACTATGGCTACACCTTC. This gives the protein CASSFRGANYGYTF.

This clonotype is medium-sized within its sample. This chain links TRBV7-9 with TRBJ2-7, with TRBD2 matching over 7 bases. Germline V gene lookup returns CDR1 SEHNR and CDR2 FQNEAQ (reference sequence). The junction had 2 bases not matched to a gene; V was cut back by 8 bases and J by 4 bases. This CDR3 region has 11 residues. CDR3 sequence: CASGGGYEQYF. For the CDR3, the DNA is TGTGCCAGCGGGGGGGGGTACGAGCAGTACTTC.

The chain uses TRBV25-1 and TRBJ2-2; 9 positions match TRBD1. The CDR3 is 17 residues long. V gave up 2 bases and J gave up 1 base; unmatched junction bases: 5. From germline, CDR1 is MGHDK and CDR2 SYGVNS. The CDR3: CASSEPRTGVNTGELFF. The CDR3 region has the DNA TGTGCCAGCAGTGAACCCCGGACAGGGGTGAACACCGGGGAGCTGTTTTTT.

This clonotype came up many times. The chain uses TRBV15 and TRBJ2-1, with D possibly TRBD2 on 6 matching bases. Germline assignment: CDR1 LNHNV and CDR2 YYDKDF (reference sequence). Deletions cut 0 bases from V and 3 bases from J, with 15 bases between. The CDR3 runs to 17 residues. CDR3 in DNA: TGTGCCACCAGCAGAGATCCGACTAGGCAGTACTACAATGAGCAGTTCTTC. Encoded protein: CATSRDPTRQYYNEQFF.

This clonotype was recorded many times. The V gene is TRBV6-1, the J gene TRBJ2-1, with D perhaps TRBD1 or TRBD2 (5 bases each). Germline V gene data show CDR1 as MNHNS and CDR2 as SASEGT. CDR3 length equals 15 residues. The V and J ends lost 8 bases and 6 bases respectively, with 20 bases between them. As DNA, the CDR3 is TGTGCCAGCCAAGATCCCTATGGGGGTGTCAATGAGCAGTTCTTC. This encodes CASQDPYGGVNEQFF.

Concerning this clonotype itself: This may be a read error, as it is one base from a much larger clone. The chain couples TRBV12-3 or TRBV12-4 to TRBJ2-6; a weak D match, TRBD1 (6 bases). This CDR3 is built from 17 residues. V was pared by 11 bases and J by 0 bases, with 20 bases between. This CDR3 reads CACCPVQGNSGANVLTF. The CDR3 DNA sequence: TGTGCCTGCTGCCCAGTGCAGGGGAACTCTGGGGCCAACGTCCTGACTTTC.